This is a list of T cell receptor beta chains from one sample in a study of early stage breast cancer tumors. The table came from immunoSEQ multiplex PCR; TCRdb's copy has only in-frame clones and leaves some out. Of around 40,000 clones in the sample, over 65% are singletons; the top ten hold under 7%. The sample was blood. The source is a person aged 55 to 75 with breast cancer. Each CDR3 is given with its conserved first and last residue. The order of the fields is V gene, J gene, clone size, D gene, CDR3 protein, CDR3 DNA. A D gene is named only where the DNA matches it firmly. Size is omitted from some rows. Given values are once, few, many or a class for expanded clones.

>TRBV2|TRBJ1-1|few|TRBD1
CASRGQGFTEAFF
TGTGCCAGCAGGGGACAGGGTTTTACTGAAGCTTTCTTT
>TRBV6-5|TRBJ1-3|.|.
CASSYRTGDTIYF
TGTGCCAGCAGTTACCGAACCGGAGACACCATATATTTT
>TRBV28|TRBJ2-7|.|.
CASSLGGPTYEQYF
TGTGCCAGCAGTTTAGGGGGGCCCACCTACGAGCAGTACTTC
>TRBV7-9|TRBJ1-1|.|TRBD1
CASSQGGGNPYTEAFF
TGTGCCAGCAGCCAGGGGGGGGGCAATCCATACACTGAAGCTTTCTTT
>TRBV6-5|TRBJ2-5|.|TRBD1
CASSYSRQTGGETQYF
TGTGCCAGCAGTTACTCGCGACAAACAGGGGGAGAGACCCAGTACTTC
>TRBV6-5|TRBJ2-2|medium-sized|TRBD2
CASQSGDTGELFF
TGTGCCAGCCAGAGCGGGGACACCGGGGAGCTGTTTTTT
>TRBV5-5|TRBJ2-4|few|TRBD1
CASRLTGAENIQYF
TGTGCCAGCAGACTGACAGGGGCCGAAAACATTCAGTACTTC
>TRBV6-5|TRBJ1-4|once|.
CASSYSGGKPEKLFF
TGTGCCAGCAGTTACTCGGGAGGAAAGCCTGAAAAACTGTTTTTT
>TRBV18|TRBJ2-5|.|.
CASSPTGTAETQYF
TGTGCCAGCTCACCAACCGGGACTGCCGAGACCCAGTACTTC
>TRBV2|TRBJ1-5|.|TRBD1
CASSGFTGVNQPQHF
TGTGCCAGCAGTGGTTTCACAGGGGTGAATCAGCCCCAGCATTTT
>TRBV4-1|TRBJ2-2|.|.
CASSQEPGLTGELFF
TGCGCCAGCAGCCAAGAGCCGGGACTCACCGGGGAGCTGTTTTTT
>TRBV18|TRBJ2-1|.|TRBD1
CASSPSGQGMHEQFF
TGTGCCAGCTCACCCTCGGGACAGGGAATGCATGAGCAGTTCTTC
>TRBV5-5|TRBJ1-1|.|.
CASSLAWTEAFF
TGTGCCAGCAGCTTGGCTTGGACTGAAGCTTTCTTT
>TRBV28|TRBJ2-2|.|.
CASSSRTGRTGELFF
TGTGCCAGCAGTTCCCGGACTGGGAGGACTGGGGAGCTGTTTTTT
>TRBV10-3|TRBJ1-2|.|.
CAISERSYGYTF
TGTGCCATCAGTGAGCGGAGCTATGGCTACACCTTC
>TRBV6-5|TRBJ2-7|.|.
CASSYAGLPSYEQYF
TGTGCCAGCAGTTATGCGGGACTTCCTTCCTACGAGCAGTACTTC
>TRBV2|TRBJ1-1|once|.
CASSVRQANTEAFF
TGTGCCAGCAGCGTACGACAGGCGAACACTGAAGCTTTCTTT
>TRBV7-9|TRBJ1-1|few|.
CASSRGRTEAFF
TGTGCCAGCAGCAGAGGGAGAACTGAAGCTTTCTTT
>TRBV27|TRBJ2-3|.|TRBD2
CASSSGTSGTLRQNTQYF
TGTGCCAGCAGTTCCGGGACTAGCGGGACTCTTAGACAAAATACGCAGTATTTT
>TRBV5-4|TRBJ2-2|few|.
CASRAGTGELFF
TGTGCCAGCAGGGCGGGGACCGGGGAGCTGTTTTTT
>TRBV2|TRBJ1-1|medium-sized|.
CATPEGTGMNTEAFF
TGTGCCACTCCGGAGGGGACGGGAATGAACACTGAAGCTTTCTTT
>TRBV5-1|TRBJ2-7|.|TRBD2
CASKKLAGPYEQYF
TGCGCCAGCAAGAAATTAGCGGGACCCTACGAGCAGTACTTC